The T cell receptor (beta chain) described here comes from a study of T cells after yellow fever vaccination. Study summary: SMART-Seq v4 Ultra Low Input prepared libraries from low-cell fractions.

Overall study findings and caveats: The study noted that FACS-sorted repertoires could contain abundant clonotypes contaminating from the bulk population. Secondary responses were weaker yet peaked faster, day 5 versus 15.

Via MiXCR, TCRdb re-called the 5' RACE reads, giving one row per CDR3 protein. The top ten hold 20% to 25% of the sample, which has a few hundred thousand distinct CDR3 sequences, approximately 4% seen once. In this sample, this clonotype turned up a few times. Its antigen remains unidentified. Specimen: PBMCs, collected 5 days after the yellow fever booster vaccination. The clonotype originates from a man between 18 and 35 years old who received the YFV17D yellow fever vaccine.

The CDR3 here is CASSLQAAGSFHEQYF. The CDR3 DNA sequence: TGTGCCAGCAGCTTACAGGCGGCAGGAAGTTTCCACGAGCAGTACTTC. J is TRBJ2-7 and V is TRBV7-2; D ambiguous. Trimming stripped 2 bases from V and 5 bases from J, with 19 bases between. The CDR3 is 16 residues long. Germline assignment: CDR1 SGHTA and CDR2 FQGNSA. The whole variable domain, filled in from reference TRBV7-2 and TRBJ2-7, reads GAGVSQSPSNKVTEKGKDVELRCDPISGHTALYWYRQSLGQGLEFLIYFQGNSAPDKSGLPSDRFSAERTGGSVSTLTIQRTQQEDSAVYLCASSLQAAGSFHEQYFGPGTRLTVT.